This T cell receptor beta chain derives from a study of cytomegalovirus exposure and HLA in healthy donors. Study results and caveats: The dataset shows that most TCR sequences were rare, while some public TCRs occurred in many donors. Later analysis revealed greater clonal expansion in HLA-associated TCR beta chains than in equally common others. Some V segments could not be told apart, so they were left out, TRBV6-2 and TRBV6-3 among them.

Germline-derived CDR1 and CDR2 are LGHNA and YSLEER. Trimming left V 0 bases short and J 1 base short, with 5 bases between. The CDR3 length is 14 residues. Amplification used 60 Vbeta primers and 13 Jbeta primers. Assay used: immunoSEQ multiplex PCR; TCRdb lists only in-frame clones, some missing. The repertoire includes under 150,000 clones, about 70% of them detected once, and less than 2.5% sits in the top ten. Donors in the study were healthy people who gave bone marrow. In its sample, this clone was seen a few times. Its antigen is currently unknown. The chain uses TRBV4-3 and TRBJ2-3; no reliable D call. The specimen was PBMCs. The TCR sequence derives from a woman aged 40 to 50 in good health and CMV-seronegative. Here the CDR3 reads CASSQDRGTDTQYF. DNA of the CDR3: TGCGCCAGCAGCCAAGATCGCGGCACAGATACGCAGTATTTT.